What follows are 7 T cell receptor beta chains derived from one specimen sequenced in a study of CD4 T cells in relation to SARS-CoV-2 and coronaviruses. CD4+ T cells from unexposed donors were obtained before the COVID-19 pandemic (2011-2018). After approximately 10 days of culture, CD4+ T cells were isolated. Profiling relied on immunoSEQ multiplex PCR, and the TCRdb table lists in-frame clones only, not all of them. This table holds about 24,000 clones, roughly 80% found once. These receptors are not linked to any known antigen. Material: CD4+ T cells from PBMCs, cultured in vitro. Receptors were obtained from a human donor in good health.

This clone occurred a few times. This chain links TRBV5-1 with TRBJ2-1, with D perhaps TRBD2 (6 bases). Trimming left V 2 bases short and J 0 bases short, with 9 bases between. Germline values: CDR1 SGHRS, CDR2 YFSETQ. The CDR3 has 15 amino acids. The CDR3 protein is CASSFLADSYNEQFF. DNA of the CDR3: TGCGCCAGCAGCTTTTTAGCGGACTCCTACAATGAGCAGTTCTTC.

The chain recombines TRBV7-6 with TRBJ2-7; 7 positions agree with TRBD1. Germline V gives CDR1 SGHVS, CDR2 FNYEAQ. Germline trimming cut 5 bases from V and 6 bases from J; bases unmatched to any gene: 13. The CDR3 length is 15 residues. Written as DNA, the CDR3 is TGTGCCAGCAGCCCGACAACCGACAGGGTCGGCGAGCAGTACTTC. It encodes CASSPTTDRVGEQYF.

The chain employs TRBV11-1 and TRBJ2-1; TRBD2 aligns across 7 bases. This CDR3 contains 16 residues. V was pared by 1 base and J by 6 bases, with 9 bases of the junction left unmatched. The germline V gene has CDR1 SGHAT and CDR2 FQDESV (reference sequence). The CDR3, as DNA: TGTGCCAGCAGCTTAGTAACGGGAGGTCAGGCCAATGAGCAGTTCTTC. Its translation: CASSLVTGGQANEQFF. Supplemented by reference TRBV11-1 and TRBJ2-1, the full variable domain reads EAEVAQSPRYKITEKSQAVAFWCDPISGHATLYWYRQILGQGPELLVQFQDESVVDDSQLPKDRFSAERLKGVDSTLKIQPAELGDSAMYLCASSLVTGGQANEQFFGPGTRLTVL.

Only a few counts were recorded for this clone. This chain uses TRBV27 with TRBJ2-5; D may be TRBD1 (6 bases). This CDR3 is built from 16 residues. Looked up from germline, CDR1 is MNHEY and CDR2 is SMNVEV (reference sequence). V was cut by 6 bases and J by 4 bases, with 21 bases left in between. Here the CDR3 DNA reads TGTGCCAGCAGGTCTACCGGGACAACTCCAAGAGAGACCCAGTACTTC. This translates into CASRSTGTTPRETQYF.

This clone appeared once. The chain couples TRBV20-1 to TRBJ2-7; no definite D call. The CDR3 runs 9 residues. Looked up from germline, CDR1 is DFQATT and CDR2 is SNEGSKA (reference sequence). The V end lost 5 bases, the J end lost 5 bases, and 4 bases lay between the germline ends. The CDR3 bases are TGCAGTGCTTTGGACGAGCAGTACTTC. Its protein product is CSALDEQYF.

V usage is TRBV21-1 and J usage is TRBJ2-1; the D call of TRBD2 is as the table states it, not checked on the DNA. TRBV21-1 is marked as a pseudogene. The CDR3 has 18 residues. The CDR3 nucleotides are TGTGCCAGCAGCGAAGACCCCTCCGGGAAGAGCTCCTACAATGAGCAGTTCTTC. This translates into CASSEDPSGKSSYNEQFF.

V and J are TRBV7-9 and TRBJ2-3, with 9 bases identical to TRBD2. The germline V gene encodes CDR1 SEHNR and CDR2 FQNEAQ (reference sequence). Trimming removed 5 bases from V and 2 bases from J; junction bases left unmatched: 5. The CDR3 totals 15 residues. CDR3 DNA sequence: TGTGCCAGCAGCCGGGCTAGCGGGACCACAGATACGCAGTATTTT. It translates to CASSRASGTTDTQYF.